This is a list of T cell receptor beta chains from one sample in a study of blood T cell repertoires in COVID-19. Clones were read by immunoSEQ multiplex PCR, and TCRdb kept only the in-frame ones, dropping some. In the table there are approximately 330,000 clones, approximately 90% of which are singletons. Source material: peripheral blood. These receptors originate from a man aged 30-40 years with COVID-19, enrolled during active disease. The CDR3 runs from the conserved cysteine through the conserved F or W. A D gene is named only where the DNA matches it firmly. The listing skips clone size in some rows; elsewhere it reads once, few, many or a size class.

v_call,j_call,d_call,clone_size,cdr3_nt,cdr3_aa
TRBV5-4,TRBJ2-2,NA,few,TGTGCCAGCAGCCCTCCGGGACTCCGGAACACCGGGGAGCTGTTTTTT,CASSPPGLRNTGELFF
TRBV20-1,TRBJ2-1,TRBD2,NA,TGCAGTGCTAGTTGGTTGACTAGCGGGAGTCGTAGGAATGAGCAGTTCTTC,CSASWLTSGSRRNEQFF
TRBV29-1,TRBJ2-6,NA,NA,TGCAGCGTACAGCATTCTGGGGCCAACGTCCTGACTTTC,CSVQHSGANVLTF
TRBV18,TRBJ2-5,TRBD1,NA,TGTGCCAGCTCATCTCTTGACCAGGGGGCGCATGAGACCCAGTACTTC,CASSSLDQGAHETQYF
TRBV7-8,TRBJ1-6,TRBD1,NA,TGTGCCAGCAGCTCTCAGACAGGGGGTCAAAATTCACCCCTCCACTTT,CASSSQTGGQNSPLHF
TRBV7-9,TRBJ2-2,NA,NA,TGTGCCAGCAACACAATTGACAGGAACACCGGGGAGCTGTTTTTT,CASNTIDRNTGELFF
TRBV5-6,TRBJ1-2,NA,NA,TGTGCCAGCAGCTTGGCCCCGGGGCGGGGCTATGGCTACACCTTC,CASSLAPGRGYGYTF
TRBV21-1,TRBJ1-2,NA,few,TGTGCCAGCAGGTACAGGGACTATGGCTACACCTTC,CASRYRDYGYTF
TRBV5-1,TRBJ2-7,TRBD2,NA,TGCGCCAGCAGCCCATATGGACTAGCGGGGGGTCGGGAGCAGTACTTC,CASSPYGLAGGREQYF
TRBV29-1,TRBJ1-4,TRBD1,NA,TGCAGCGTCCTTAATACAGGGGGAAAACTGTTTTTT,CSVLNTGGKLFF
TRBV4-3,TRBJ2-2,TRBD2,NA,TGCGCCAGCAGCTTTACCCTAGCGGGGGGCCCTCGTGGCACCGGGGAGCTGTTTTTT,CASSFTLAGGPRGTGELFF
TRBV28,TRBJ1-4,TRBD1,NA,TGTGCCAGCAGTTCCGGACAGGGTGATAATGAAAAACTGTTTTTT,CASSSGQGDNEKLFF
TRBV7-3,TRBJ1-4,NA,many,TGTGCCAGCAGCGCGGCGGGGAGGGGGAATAATGAAAAACTGTTTTTT,CASSAAGRGNNEKLFF
TRBV15,TRBJ2-7,TRBD1,NA,TGTGCCACCAGCAGAGGAGACAGGGGGTTCTACGAGCAGTACTTC,CATSRGDRGFYEQYF
TRBV5-8,TRBJ1-6,NA,once,TGTGCCAGCACCCCGGAGACTACACCCCTCCACTTT,CASTPETTPLHF
TRBV6-2/TRBV6-3,TRBJ1-2,NA,NA,TGTGCCAGCAGTTACGACAGGAACCCGAAATTCTATGGCTACACCTTC,CASSYDRNPKFYGYTF
TRBV7-2,TRBJ1-1,NA,NA,TGTGCCAGCAGCTCCCCCCTGGGGGCCATGAACACTGAAGCTTTCTTT,CASSSPLGAMNTEAFF
TRBV3-1/TRBV3-2,TRBJ1-1,NA,NA,TGTGCCAGCAGCCAAGTTAGCAAGCCGAACACTGAAGCTTTCTTT,CASSQVSKPNTEAFF
TRBV15,TRBJ2-1,TRBD2,NA,TGTGCCACCAGCGGTGGGACTAGCGGTTACAATGAGCAGTTCTTC,CATSGGTSGYNEQFF
TRBV19,TRBJ2-5,TRBD1,NA,TGTGCCAGTAGTAGACTACAGGGGGAGACCCAGTACTTC,CASSRLQGETQYF
TRBV28,TRBJ1-1,NA,NA,TGTGCCAGCAGTCCTACAGGCTCTGTCGCTTTCTTT,CASSPTGSVAFF
TRBV5-4,TRBJ2-7,TRBD1,NA,TGTGCCAGCAGCTTCACAGGGGGCGGGTACGAGCAGTACTTC,CASSFTGGGYEQYF
TRBV5-6,TRBJ2-3,NA,NA,TGTGCCAGCAGCTACGGGTTCTCTAGCACAGATACGCAGTATTTT,CASSYGFSSTDTQYF
TRBV21-1,TRBJ2-7,NA,NA,TGTGCCAGCAGCCTGCGACAGGGGGGTTACGAGCAGTACTTC,CASSLRQGGYEQYF
TRBV7-3,TRBJ1-1,NA,NA,TGTGCCAGCAGCTTTAGTCCGGGGGACACTGAAGCTTTCTTT,CASSFSPGDTEAFF
TRBV7-2,TRBJ2-7,TRBD2,NA,TGTGCCAGCAGCTTAGCATCAGGCGGACTAGCCTACGAGCAGTACTTC,CASSLASGGLAYEQYF
TRBV19,TRBJ2-1,TRBD2,once,TGTGCCAGTAGTATCCGACTAGCGGGAGGAACTTCCTACAATGAGCAGTTCTTC,CASSIRLAGGTSYNEQFF
TRBV3-1/TRBV3-2,TRBJ1-2,NA,NA,TGTGCCAGCAGCCTTCCTACGGCGGGGGCGCTTGGCTACACCTTC,CASSLPTAGALGYTF
TRBV19,TRBJ1-1,NA,once,TGTGCCACTAGGAGGGCAGAATACACTGAAGCTTTCTTT,CATRRAEYTEAFF
TRBV28,TRBJ2-1,TRBD2,once,TGTGCCAGCAGTTCCTCTAGCGGGAGTCGGTTCTTC,CASSSSSGSRFF
TRBV27,TRBJ2-7,NA,NA,TGTGCCAGCAGCCCGCTAGTGTCACGATATTCCTACGAGCAGTACTTC,CASSPLVSRYSYEQYF
TRBV4-3,TRBJ2-3,TRBD1,NA,TGCGCCAGCAGCCGGGCAGAGTCGACAGGGACGTGGACAGATACGCAGTATTTT,CASSRAESTGTWTDTQYF
TRBV14,TRBJ2-5,TRBD1,NA,TGTGCCAGCAGCCTCCGGGACAGGGGAGGAGAGACCCAGTACTTC,CASSLRDRGGETQYF
TRBV10-3,TRBJ2-5,TRBD1,NA,TGTGCCATCTCAGGGGGCAGACTACTACAAGAGACCCAGTACTTC,CAISGGRLLQETQYF
TRBV19,TRBJ2-7,NA,NA,TGTGCCAGTAGTATTCTCCAGGGATCCTACGAGCAGTACTTC,CASSILQGSYEQYF
TRBV7-2,TRBJ2-3,NA,NA,TGTGCCAGCAGCTTAGATGGGGGGTACACAGATACGCAGTATTTT,CASSLDGGYTDTQYF
TRBV19,TRBJ1-6,NA,NA,TGTGCCAGTAGCCCAGGGTATAATTCACCCCTCCACTTT,CASSPGYNSPLHF
TRBV18,TRBJ2-3,TRBD2,NA,TGTGCCAGCTCACCAACTTTGACTAGCGGGAGGGCCTCAGATACGCAGTATTTT,CASSPTLTSGRASDTQYF
TRBV7-2,TRBJ2-5,NA,NA,TGTGCCAGCAGCTTACGAACCCCAGGGAAAGAGACCCAGTACTTC,CASSLRTPGKETQYF
TRBV12-3/TRBV12-4,TRBJ2-5,NA,NA,TGTGCCAGCAGTTTTTACGGGGAGACCCAGTACTTC,CASSFYGETQYF